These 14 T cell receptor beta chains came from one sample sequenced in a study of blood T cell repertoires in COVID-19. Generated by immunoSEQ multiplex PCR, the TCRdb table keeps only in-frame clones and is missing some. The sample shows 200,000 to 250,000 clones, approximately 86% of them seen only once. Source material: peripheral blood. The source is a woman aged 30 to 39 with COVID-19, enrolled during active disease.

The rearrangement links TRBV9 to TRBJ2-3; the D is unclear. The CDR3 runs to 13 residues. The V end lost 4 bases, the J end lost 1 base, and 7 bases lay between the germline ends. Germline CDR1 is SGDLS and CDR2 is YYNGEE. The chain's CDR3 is CASSTRGTDTQYF. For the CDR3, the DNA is TGTGCCAGCAGCACCCGGGGCACAGATACGCAGTATTTT.

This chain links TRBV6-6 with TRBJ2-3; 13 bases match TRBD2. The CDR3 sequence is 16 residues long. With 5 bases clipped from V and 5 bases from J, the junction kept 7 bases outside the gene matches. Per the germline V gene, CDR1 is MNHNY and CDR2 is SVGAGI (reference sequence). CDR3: CASSTRTSGREDTQYF. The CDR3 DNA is TGTGCCAGCAGTACCCGGACTAGCGGGAGAGAAGATACGCAGTATTTT.

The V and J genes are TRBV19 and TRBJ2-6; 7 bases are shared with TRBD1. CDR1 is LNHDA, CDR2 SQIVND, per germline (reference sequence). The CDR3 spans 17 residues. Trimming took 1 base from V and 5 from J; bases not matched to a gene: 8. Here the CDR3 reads CASSIAVTGPWANVLTF. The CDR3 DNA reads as TGTGCCAGTAGTATAGCTGTGACAGGGCCCTGGGCCAACGTCCTGACTTTC.

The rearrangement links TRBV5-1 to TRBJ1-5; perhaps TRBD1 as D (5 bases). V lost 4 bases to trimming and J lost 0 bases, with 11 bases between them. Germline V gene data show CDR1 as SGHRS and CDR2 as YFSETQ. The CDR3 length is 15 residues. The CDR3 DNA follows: TGCGCCAGCAGCCCGGGGGAGTATAGCAATCAGCCCCAGCATTTT. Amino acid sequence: CASSPGEYSNQPQHF.

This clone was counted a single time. For the CDR3, the DNA is TGTGCCAGCAGTCACCAGACAGGGCCCTACGAGCAGTACTTC. Its translation is CASSHQTGPYEQYF. J is TRBJ2-7 and V is TRBV27, with 7 bases matching TRBD1. The CDR3 covers 14 residues. With V trimmed by 5 bases and J by 2 bases, 6 bases remained unmatched. Per the germline V gene, CDR1 is MNHEY and CDR2 is SMNVEV (reference sequence).

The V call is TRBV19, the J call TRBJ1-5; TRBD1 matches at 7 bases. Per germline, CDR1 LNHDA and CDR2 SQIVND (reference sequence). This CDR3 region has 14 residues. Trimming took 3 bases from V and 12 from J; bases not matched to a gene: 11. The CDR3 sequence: CASSIRDSTQYQHF. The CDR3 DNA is TGTGCCAGTAGTATCCGGGACAGTACGCAGTACCAGCATTTT.

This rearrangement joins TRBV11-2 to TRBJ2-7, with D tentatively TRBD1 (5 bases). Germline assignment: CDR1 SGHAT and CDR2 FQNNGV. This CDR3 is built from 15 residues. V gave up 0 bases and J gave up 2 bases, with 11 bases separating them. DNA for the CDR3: TGTGCCAGCAGCTTAGAAAGTGTCAGGGCCTACGAGCAGTACTTC. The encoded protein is CASSLESVRAYEQYF.

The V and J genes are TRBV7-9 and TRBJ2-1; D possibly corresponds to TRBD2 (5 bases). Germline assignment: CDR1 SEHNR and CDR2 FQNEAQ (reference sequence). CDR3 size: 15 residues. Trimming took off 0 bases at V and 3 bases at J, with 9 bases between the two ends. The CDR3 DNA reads TGTGCCAGCAGCTTAGCCAGCGGAGGCTACAATGAGCAGTTCTTC. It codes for CASSLASGGYNEQFF.

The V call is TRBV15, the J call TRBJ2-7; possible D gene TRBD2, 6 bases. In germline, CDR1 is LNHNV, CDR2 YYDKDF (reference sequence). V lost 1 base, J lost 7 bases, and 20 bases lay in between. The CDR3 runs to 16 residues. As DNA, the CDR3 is TGTGCCACCAGCAGAGCCATCGGGACTTCGCTCGGGGAGCAGTACTTC. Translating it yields CATSRAIGTSLGEQYF. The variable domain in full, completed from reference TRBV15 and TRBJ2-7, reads DAMVIQNPRYQVTQFGKPVTLSCSQTLNHNVMYWYQQKSSQAPKLLFHYYDKDFNNEADTPDNFQSRRPNTSFCFLDIRSPGLGDTAMYLCATSRAIGTSLGEQYFGPGTRLTVT.

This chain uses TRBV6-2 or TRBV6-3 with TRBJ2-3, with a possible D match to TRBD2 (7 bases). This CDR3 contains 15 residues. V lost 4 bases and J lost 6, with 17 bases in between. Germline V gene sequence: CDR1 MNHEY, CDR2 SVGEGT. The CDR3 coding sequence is TGTGCCAGCAGTTCGCCTAGCGGAGGGGGGGATACGCAGTATTTT. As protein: CASSSPSGGGDTQYF.

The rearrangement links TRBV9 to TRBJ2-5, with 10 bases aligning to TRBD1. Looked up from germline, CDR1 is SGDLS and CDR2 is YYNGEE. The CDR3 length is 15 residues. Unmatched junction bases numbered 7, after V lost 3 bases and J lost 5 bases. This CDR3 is CASSAGTGVRETQYF. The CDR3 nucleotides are TGTGCCAGCAGCGCCGGGACAGGGGTACGGGAGACCCAGTACTTC. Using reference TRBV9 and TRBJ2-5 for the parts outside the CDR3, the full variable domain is DSGVTQTPKHLITATGQRVTLRCSPRSGDLSVYWYQQSLDQGLQFLIQYYNGEERAKGNILERFSAQQFPDLHSELNLSSLELGDSALYFCASSAGTGVRETQYFGPGTRLLVL.

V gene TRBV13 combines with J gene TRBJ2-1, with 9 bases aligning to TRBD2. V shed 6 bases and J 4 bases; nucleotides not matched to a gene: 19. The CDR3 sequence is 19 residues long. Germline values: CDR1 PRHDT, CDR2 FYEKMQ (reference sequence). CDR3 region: CASSSVILKTSGRYNEQFF. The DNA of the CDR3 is TGTGCCAGCAGTTCCGTAATCCTCAAGACTAGCGGAAGATACAATGAGCAGTTCTTC.

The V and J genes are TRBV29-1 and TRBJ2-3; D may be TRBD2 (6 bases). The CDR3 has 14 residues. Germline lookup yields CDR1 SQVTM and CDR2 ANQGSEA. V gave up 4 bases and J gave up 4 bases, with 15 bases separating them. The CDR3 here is CSVAGAASADTQYF. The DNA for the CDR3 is TGCAGCGTTGCGGGCGCCGCTAGCGCAGATACGCAGTATTTT.

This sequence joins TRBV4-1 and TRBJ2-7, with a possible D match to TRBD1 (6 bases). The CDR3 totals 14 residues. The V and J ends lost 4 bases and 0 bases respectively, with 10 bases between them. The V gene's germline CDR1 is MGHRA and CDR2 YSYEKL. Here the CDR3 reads CASSPRQDSYEQYF. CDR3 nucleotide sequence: TGCGCCAGCAGCCCGCGACAGGACTCCTACGAGCAGTACTTC.